This TCR beta chain was captured in a study of T cell responses to AZD1222 COVID-19 vaccine. Findings of the study overall: Among the donors, most were white British and more were female, and clonal diversity was possibly underestimated.

This clone is a singleton in its sample. Its antigen is unknown. The CDR3 runs 13 residues. Per germline, CDR1 KGHSH and CDR2 LQKENI. Unmatched junction bases numbered 1, after V lost 6 bases and J lost 1 base. Libraries were prepared by immunoSEQ multiplex PCR; TCRdb keeps only in-frame clonotypes and omits some of them. The data contain about 140,000 clones, roughly 89% of them singletons. The chain couples TRBV18 to TRBJ2-5; TRBD1 agrees at 8 bases. This sequence originates from an adult who received the MenACWY meningococcal vaccine as a control. The sample in question was peripheral blood, obtained 28 days after the second dose of the MenACWY control vaccine. The CDR3 bases are TGTGCCAGCTCCGGACAGGGCCAAGAGACCCAGTACTTC. Translated: CASSGQGQETQYF. The full variable domain, in which reference TRBV18 and TRBJ2-5 provide the parts outside the CDR3, is NAGVMQNPRHLVRRRGQEARLRCSPMKGHSHVYWYRQLPEEGLKFMVYLQKENIIDESGMPKERFSAEFPKEGPSILRIQQVVRGDSAAYFCASSGQGQETQYFGPGTRLLVL.